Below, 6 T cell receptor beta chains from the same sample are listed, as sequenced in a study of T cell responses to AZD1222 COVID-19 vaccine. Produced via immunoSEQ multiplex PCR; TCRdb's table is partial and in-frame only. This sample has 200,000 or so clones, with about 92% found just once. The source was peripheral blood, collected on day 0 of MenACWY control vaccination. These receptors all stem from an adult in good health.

CDR3: CASSQDWGTEAFF. CDR3 sequence (DNA): TGTGCCAGCAGCCAAGATTGGGGGACTGAAGCTTTCTTT. The rearrangement uses TRBV14 and TRBJ1-1; perhaps TRBD1 as D (5 bases). CDR1 is SGHDN, CDR2 FVKESK, per germline. This CDR3 spans 13 amino acids. Trimming cost V 0 bases and J 5 bases, with 7 bases left between them.

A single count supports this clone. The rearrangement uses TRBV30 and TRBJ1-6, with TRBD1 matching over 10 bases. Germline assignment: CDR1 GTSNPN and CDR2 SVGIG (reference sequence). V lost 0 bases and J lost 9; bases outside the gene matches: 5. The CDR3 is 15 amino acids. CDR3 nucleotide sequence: TGTGCCTGGAGTGTAGGGGGGACAGGGGTTTCACCCCTCCACTTT. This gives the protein CAWSVGGTGVSPLHF.

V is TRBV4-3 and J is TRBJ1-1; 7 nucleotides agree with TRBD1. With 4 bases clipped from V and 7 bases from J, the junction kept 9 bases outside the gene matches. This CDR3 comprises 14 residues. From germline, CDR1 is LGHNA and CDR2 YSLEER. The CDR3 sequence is CASSRLTGANEAFF. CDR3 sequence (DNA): TGCGCCAGCAGCCGGTTAACAGGGGCGAATGAAGCTTTCTTT.

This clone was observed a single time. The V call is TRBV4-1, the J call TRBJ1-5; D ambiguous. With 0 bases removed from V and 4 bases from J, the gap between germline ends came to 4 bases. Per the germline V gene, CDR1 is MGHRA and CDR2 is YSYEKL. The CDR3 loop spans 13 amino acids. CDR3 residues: CASSQDPNQPQHF. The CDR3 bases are TGCGCCAGCAGCCAAGATCCTAATCAGCCCCAGCATTTT.

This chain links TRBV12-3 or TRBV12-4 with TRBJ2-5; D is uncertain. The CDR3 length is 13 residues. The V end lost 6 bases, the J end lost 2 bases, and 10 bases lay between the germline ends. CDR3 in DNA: TGTGCCAGCAGGGCAGGCGCTCAAGAGACCCAGTACTTC. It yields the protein CASRAGAQETQYF.

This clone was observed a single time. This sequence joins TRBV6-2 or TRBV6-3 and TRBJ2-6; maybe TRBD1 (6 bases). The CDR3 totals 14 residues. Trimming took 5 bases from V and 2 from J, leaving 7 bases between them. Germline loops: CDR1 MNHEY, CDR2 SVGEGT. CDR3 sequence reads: CASSRQAGANVLTF. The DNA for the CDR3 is TGTGCCAGCAGTAGACAGGCTGGGGCCAACGTCCTGACTTTC.